The T cell receptor beta chain under discussion was sequenced for a study of metastatic and nonmetastatic thyroid tumors. In this sample, this clone turned up many times. The identical CDR3 is also encoded by other nucleotide sequences in the sample. TCRdb reassembled clones from the PCR reads with MiXCR. The sample gives around 45,000 clones, under 4% of which show up once; roughly a tenth is in the top ten. Germline V lookup: CDR1 MNHEY, CDR2 SMNVEV (reference sequence). This CDR3 contains 13 residues. V was clipped by 2 bases and J by 4 bases, with 7 bases between them. Each patient came to thyroid surgery without any prior treatment (of any kind).

The sequenced sample was blood. The receptor's source is a female donor with papillary thyroid cancer or a benign thyroid nodule (not recorded which). Some clones in this sample may be carry-over from other donors' samples. The gene calls are TRBV27 and TRBJ2-3, with D hard to call. The CDR3 DNA follows: TGTGCCAGCAGTTTAAGTCGGCCAGATACGCAGTATTTT. Translating gives CASSLSRPDTQYF.